The 9 T cell receptor beta chains listed next were all sequenced from one sample in a study of blood T cell repertoires in COVID-19. The data were produced by immunoSEQ multiplex PCR, yet TCRdb's version contains in-frame clones alone and is incomplete. The table records more than 150,000 clones, 60% to 80% of them present only once. The sample was PBMCs or T cells enriched from blood (not recorded which). The origin of the receptors is a man aged 55 to 70 who had been exposed to COVID-19.

This chain connects TRBV28 to TRBJ2-1; possibly TRBD1 for D (6 bases). The germline CDR1 and CDR2 sequences are MDHEN and SYDVKM. V lost 6 bases, J lost 3 bases, and 30 bases lay in between. The CDR3 runs 20 residues. The CDR3 region is CASRRGRDLGIRGFYNEQFF. CDR3 DNA sequence: TGTGCCAGCAGGCGCGGCCGCGACTTAGGTATCAGGGGTTTCTACAATGAGCAGTTCTTC. The full variable domain, its missing parts supplied by reference TRBV28 and TRBJ2-1, is DVKVTQSSRYLVKRTGEKVFLECVQDMDHENMFWYRQDPGLGLRLIYFSYDVKMKEKGDIPEGYSVSREKKERFSLILESASTNQTSMYLCASRRGRDLGIRGFYNEQFFGPGTRLTVL.

Only one count was recorded for this clone. The chain has TRBV7-8 and TRBJ1-2; TRBD1 might be the D (6 bases). Germline V CDR1 and CDR2: SGHVS, FQNEAQ. This CDR3 comprises 14 residues. Trimming removed 1 base at V and 3 bases at J, with 9 bases between. Written as DNA, the CDR3 is TGTGCCAGCAGCTTAGGTCACAGGGACTATGGCTACACCTTC. Its protein is CASSLGHRDYGYTF. Drawing the rest from reference TRBV7-8 and TRBJ1-2, the complete variable domain is GAGVSQSPRYKVAKRGQDVALRCDPISGHVSLFWYQQALGQGPEFLTYFQNEAQLDKSGLPSDRFFAERPEGSVSTLKIQRTQQEDSAVYLCASSLGHRDYGYTFGSGTRLTVV.

This rearrangement joins TRBV7-2 to TRBJ2-6; D call uncertain. Trimming stripped 0 bases from V and 0 bases from J, with 6 bases between. The CDR3 covers 16 residues. Looked up from germline, CDR1 is SGHTA and CDR2 is FQGNSA. In nucleotides, the CDR3 is TGTGCCAGCAGCTTAGCGCTCGGCTCTGGGGCCAACGTCCTGACTTTC. It encodes CASSLALGSGANVLTF.

The chain carries TRBV9 and TRBJ1-6, with TRBD1 as a possible D gene (5 bases). Germline V gives CDR1 SGDLS, CDR2 YYNGEE. CDR3 length equals 13 residues. Deletions cut 3 bases from V and 7 bases from J, with 8 bases between. This chain's CDR3 is CASSASGNSPLHF. In nucleotides, the CDR3 is TGTGCCAGCAGCGCATCAGGGAATTCACCCCTCCACTTT.

The J gene is TRBJ2-1, the V gene TRBV3-1 (or the pseudogene TRBV3-2), with a weak D call TRBD2 (7 bases). Germline CDR1 reads LGHDT; CDR2 reads YNNKEL (reference sequence). V was pared by 0 bases and J by 4 bases, with 19 bases between. This CDR3 region has 18 residues. CDR3 residues: CASSQERMGGGGYNEQFF. In DNA form, the CDR3 reads TGTGCCAGCAGCCAAGAGCGGATGGGAGGGGGGGGATACAATGAGCAGTTCTTC.

The J gene is TRBJ2-2, the V gene TRBV5-4, with D perhaps TRBD2 (5 bases). The germline gives CDR1 SGHNT, CDR2 YYREEE (reference sequence). V lost 10 bases, J lost 2 bases, and 21 bases lay in between. CDR3 size: 16 residues. The CDR3 region has the DNA TGTGCCGGCGGCTCCCAGCGGAGCCTCAACACCGGGGAGCTGTTTTTT. Encoded protein: CAGGSQRSLNTGELFF.

The chain employs TRBV7-9 and TRBJ2-1; D call uncertain. V lost 4 bases, J lost 0 bases, and 10 bases lay in between. Germline-derived CDR1 and CDR2 are SEHNR and FQNEAQ (reference sequence). This CDR3 has 15 residues. CDR3 residues: CASSSYLSSYNEQFF. The CDR3 DNA reads TGTGCCAGCAGCTCCTATTTGAGCTCCTACAATGAGCAGTTCTTC.

The chain employs TRBV7-3 and TRBJ2-5; TRBD2 aligns across 12 bases. The CDR3 loop spans 16 amino acids. CDR1 is SGHTA, CDR2 FQGTGA, per germline. V was pared by 5 bases and J by 2 bases, with 6 bases of the junction left unmatched. CDR3 amino acids: CASSPLAGGGQETQYF. The CDR3 bases are TGTGCCAGCAGCCCCCTAGCGGGAGGGGGTCAAGAGACCCAGTACTTC. Supplemented by reference TRBV7-3 and TRBJ2-5, the full variable domain reads GAGVSQTPSNKVTEKGKYVELRCDPISGHTALYWYRQSLGQGPEFLIYFQGTGAADDSGLPNDRFFAVRPEGSVSTLKIQRTERGDSAVYLCASSPLAGGGQETQYFGPGTRLLVL.

The chain has TRBV30 and TRBJ2-6, with 9 nucleotides matching TRBD1. J was trimmed by 3 bases and V by 3 bases; bases with no gene match: 3. The germline CDR1 and CDR2 sequences are GTSNPN and SVGIG (reference sequence). The CDR3 sequence is 15 residues long. The CDR3 protein is CAWRQGAGGANVLTF. The CDR3 DNA is TGTGCCTGGAGACAGGGGGCTGGTGGGGCCAACGTCCTGACTTTC.